The clone carrying this TCR beta chain was counted between two and nine times. What it binds is not known. Sorted CD4+ subsets: naive, central memory, regulatory, stem cell-like memory (CD45RO/CCR7/CD25/CD127/CD95/CD27 panel). These data are taken from a study of beta chain features in type 1 diabetes. Across the whole study: Patients were similar to healthy donors in age and gender (as well as in cell yields). Findings and caveats of the study: Since sequencing was performed on cDNA, cells with high TCR expression could be over-represented. Patients with type 1 diabetes showed fewer VDJ junction insertions and more deletions. Moderate but significant shortening of TCRB CDR3s was recorded in all four CD4+ subsets from Type 1 diabetes patients.

This CDR3 is built from 13 residues. The germline gives CDR1 SGHDT, CDR2 YYEEEE. The V and J ends lost 0 bases and 3 bases respectively, with 7 bases between them. Expressed TCRB transcripts were sequenced after all isolated RNA was converted to cDNA. This table comes from immunoSEQ multiplex PCR, and its TCRdb copy is limited to in-frame clones, with some not included. The sample records fewer than 350,000 clones, roughly 15% being singletons. The receptor was isolated from a man aged 18 to 35 with type 1 diabetes. The sequencing input was naive CD4+ T cells from blood. This chain links TRBV5-6 with TRBJ2-7; D gene unclear. This CDR3 is CASSLGGIYEQYF. Here the CDR3 DNA reads TGTGCCAGCAGCTTGGGCGGAATCTACGAGCAGTACTTC.